This TCR beta chain was documented in a study of CD8 T cells in Susac syndrome. Random hexamers were used to reverse transcribe the RNA input (roughly 0.5 to 1 ug). TCRdb called the immunoSEQ multiplex PCR reads again in MiXCR, with one record for every CDR3 protein. Here the sample spans roughly 110,000 distinct CDR3 sequences, approximately 93% being singletons. This CDR3 contains 15 residues. The trim removed 3 bases at V and 3 bases at J, leaving 8 bases unmatched. Germline CDR1 reads GTSNPN; CDR2 reads SVGIG (reference sequence). The specimen sequenced was CD8+ T cells from PBMCs. The receptor comes from a human donor with Susac syndrome. The V gene is TRBV30, the J gene TRBJ1-5; 7 bases line up with TRBD1. The CDR3 region is CAWSPGTDNNQPQHF. The CDR3 region has the DNA TGTGCCTGGAGCCCAGGGACAGACAACAATCAGCCCCAGCATTTT.